Each of the 32 T cell receptor beta chains below was sequenced from the same sample in a study of blood T cell repertoires in COVID-19. Profiled with immunoSEQ multiplex PCR; TCRdb holds only in-frame clones, not every one. The profile shows 110,000 to 150,000 clones, about 82% of them singletons. Sequenced: peripheral blood. These receptors originate from a man aged 50 to 60 with acute or convalescent COVID-19.

The V call is TRBV19, the J call TRBJ1-1; D gene unclear. The germline V and J ends were trimmed by 3 bases and 5 bases, with 16 bases remaining between them. CDR3 size: 15 residues. CDR1 and CDR2 from the germline V gene are LNHDA and SQIVND (reference sequence). The CDR3 DNA reads as TGTGCCAGTAGTATTTGGGGTGGGGAGGTTACTGAAGCTTTCTTT. It codes for CASSIWGGEVTEAFF.

The chain combines TRBV7-9 with TRBJ1-5; D is ambiguous. The V gene's germline CDR1 is SEHNR and CDR2 FQNEAQ (reference sequence). The CDR3 has 14 amino acids. Deletions cut 1 base from V and 3 bases from J, with 7 bases between. The CDR3 here is CASSLGSTNQPQHF. The CDR3 bases are TGTGCCAGCAGCTTAGGCAGTACCAATCAGCCCCAGCATTTT.

The V gene is TRBV21-1, the J gene TRBJ2-7; TRBD1, the table's D call, was not compared with the DNA. TRBV21-1 is a recognized pseudogene. This CDR3 is built from 16 residues. CDR3 in DNA: TGTGCCAGCGGGACTTATGGGACAGGGAAGAGGCACGAGCAGTACTTC. Its protein is CASGTYGTGKRHEQYF.

This clone showed up just once. The chain combines TRBV20-1 with TRBJ2-3; maybe TRBD2 (6 bases). The CDR3 extends over 11 amino acids. Germline CDR1 is DFQATT and CDR2 is SNEGSKA (reference sequence). The V end was cut by 6 bases, the J end by 4 bases, with 8 bases between. CDR3: CSARDSDTQYF. For the CDR3, the DNA is TGCAGTGCCAGGGACTCAGATACGCAGTATTTT.

This chain connects TRBV28 to TRBJ2-2; 7 nucleotides agree with TRBD2. Germline V gene data show CDR1 as MDHEN and CDR2 as SYDVKM. This CDR3 has 14 residues. The J segment lost 5 bases and the V segment lost 10 bases, leaving 10 bases of the junction unmatched. The CDR3 sequence is CATRAGEETGELFF. The CDR3, as DNA: TGTGCCACCAGGGCGGGAGAAGAGACCGGGGAGCTGTTTTTT.

The chain employs TRBV10-1 and TRBJ2-2, with D unclear. Trimming removed 1 base at V and 2 bases at J, with 11 bases between. CDR1 is WNHNN and CDR2 is SYGVQD in the germline V gene (reference sequence). CDR3 length: 16 residues. Here the CDR3 reads CASSEFSGLNTGELFF. The CDR3 nucleotides are TGCGCCAGCAGTGAGTTTAGTGGGCTAAACACCGGGGAGCTGTTTTTT.

The V gene is TRBV30, the J gene TRBJ2-1; 7 nucleotides agree with TRBD2. This CDR3 contains 11 residues. Trimming cost V 6 bases and J 8 bases; bases outside gene matches: 4. Germline V gives CDR1 GTSNPN, CDR2 SVGIG (reference sequence). The CDR3 spells CACWGGDEQFF. As DNA, the CDR3 is TGTGCCTGCTGGGGGGGGGATGAGCAGTTCTTC.

The chain couples TRBV19 to TRBJ2-6; the D gene is possibly TRBD1 (5 bases). V gave up 11 bases and J gave up 0 bases, with 8 bases separating them. The CDR3 sequence is 13 residues long. Per germline, CDR1 LNHDA and CDR2 SQIVND (reference sequence). CDR3 nucleotide sequence: TGTGCCGGGGCTATCTCTGGGGCCAACGTCCTGACTTTC. Translated: CAGAISGANVLTF.

The rearrangement links TRBV7-9 to TRBJ1-1; 7 bases are shared with TRBD1. The CDR3 covers 14 residues. J lost 3 bases, V lost 8 bases, and 9 bases had no gene match. From germline, CDR1 is SEHNR and CDR2 FQNEAQ (reference sequence). The CDR3 DNA reads as TGTGCCAGCCATAGGACAGGTGGGGACACTGAAGCTTTCTTT. The encoded protein is CASHRTGGDTEAFF.

The rearrangement joins TRBV7-8 to TRBJ2-1; D unclear. V was shortened by 0 bases and J by 9 bases, with 12 bases between the two germline ends. Germline V gives CDR1 SGHVS, CDR2 FQNEAQ. The CDR3 is 14 amino acids. The CDR3 sequence: CASSLATRQVEQFF. As DNA, the CDR3 is TGTGCCAGCAGCTTAGCCACCCGCCAGGTTGAGCAGTTCTTC.

This sequence joins TRBV5-1 and TRBJ1-4, with TRBD1 matching 9 bases. Germline V lookup: CDR1 SGHRS, CDR2 YFSETQ. There are 15 residues in the CDR3. The junction had 5 bases not matched to a gene; V was cut back by 0 bases and J by 8 bases. The CDR3 region is CASSLVGTGNEKLFF. For the CDR3, the DNA is TGCGCCAGCAGCTTGGTGGGGACAGGGAACGAAAAACTGTTTTTT.

The rearrangement joins TRBV5-1 to TRBJ1-5; a weak D match, TRBD1 (6 bases). Trimming removed 3 bases at V and 4 bases at J, with 14 bases between. The CDR3 spans 15 residues. Germline loops: CDR1 SGHRS, CDR2 YFSETQ. CDR3: CASSWIGGGNQPQHF. The DNA of the CDR3 is TGCGCCAGCAGCTGGATAGGGGGTGGTAATCAGCCCCAGCATTTT.

This clone showed up just once. The chain links TRBV27 to TRBJ2-5; D might be TRBD1 (6 bases). V was cut by 4 bases and J by 6 bases, with 12 bases left in between. Germline V lookup: CDR1 MNHEY, CDR2 SMNVEV (reference sequence). This CDR3 has 13 residues. CDR3 DNA: TGTGCCAGCAGTTGGTCTAGGGGGAAGACCCAGTACTTC. Translated, it gives CASSWSRGKTQYF.

The chain carries TRBV20-1 and TRBJ2-5, with D hard to call. The CDR3 consists of 11 residues. In germline, CDR1 is DFQATT, CDR2 SNEGSKA (reference sequence). With 5 bases removed from V and 5 bases from J, the gap between germline ends came to 9 bases. CDR3 region: CSAYRRETQYF. Written as DNA, the CDR3 is TGCAGTGCTTACCGCAGGGAGACCCAGTACTTC.

This chain joins TRBV6-1 and TRBJ1-4, with 7 bases matching TRBD1. CDR1 and CDR2 (germline): MNHNS, SASEGT. The CDR3 spans 15 residues. With 1 base clipped from V and 9 bases from J, the junction kept 8 bases outside the gene matches. This CDR3 is CASSEGGTVRKKLFF. CDR3 DNA sequence: TGTGCCAGCAGTGAAGGCGGGACAGTTAGGAAAAAACTGTTTTTT.

This chain links TRBV12-3 or TRBV12-4 with TRBJ2-7; no firm D call. The CDR3 has 13 amino acids. The V end was cut by 3 bases, the J end by 3 bases, with 9 bases between. Here the CDR3 reads CASSFTPSYEQYF. The CDR3 nucleotides read TGTGCCAGCAGTTTCACCCCTAGCTACGAGCAGTACTTC.

The chain links TRBV28 to TRBJ2-2; 7 bases fit TRBD1. The CDR3 consists of 15 residues. Germline CDR1 is MDHEN and CDR2 is SYDVKM. The J segment lost 2 bases and the V segment lost 5 bases, leaving 5 bases of the junction unmatched. CDR3 sequence (DNA): TGTGCCAGCAGTCCAGGGGGTACTAACACCGGGGAGCTGTTTTTT. It translates to CASSPGGTNTGELFF.

The rearrangement links TRBV29-1 to TRBJ2-1; 12 nucleotides agree with TRBD2. The CDR3 has 16 residues. Germline trimming cut 3 bases from V and 6 bases from J; bases unmatched to any gene: 9. Germline V gene data show CDR1 as SQVTM and CDR2 as ANQGSEA. The DNA for the CDR3 is TGCAGCGTTGATGTCTGGGCTAGCGGGAGGGGCAATGAGCAGTTCTTC. This gives the protein CSVDVWASGRGNEQFF.

This clone was seen only once. This chain uses TRBV19 with TRBJ1-1; D perhaps matches TRBD1 (6 bases). CDR1 and CDR2 from the germline V gene are LNHDA and SQIVND (reference sequence). Trimming took off 7 bases at V and 4 bases at J, with 22 bases between the two ends. CDR3 size: 16 residues. This chain's CDR3 is CASTTGRFFLGTEAFF. DNA for the CDR3: TGTGCCAGTACCACAGGGCGGTTCTTTCTCGGCACTGAAGCTTTCTTT.

The rearrangement links TRBV2 to TRBJ1-1, with TRBD1 matching over 8 bases. The V and J ends lost 6 bases and 3 bases, in that order; junction bases with no gene match: 3. Germline V gene sequence: CDR1 SNHLY, CDR2 FYNNEI. The CDR3 consists of 13 residues. The CDR3 protein is CASSRQGYTEAFF. The CDR3 DNA follows: TGTGCCAGCAGCAGACAGGGGTACACTGAAGCTTTCTTT.

V is TRBV15 and J is TRBJ2-7; 10 nucleotides align to TRBD2. The CDR3 has 15 amino acids. The trim removed 0 bases at V and 6 bases at J, leaving 5 bases unmatched. The germline V gene encodes CDR1 LNHNV and CDR2 YYDKDF (reference sequence). CDR3 nucleotides: TGTGCCACCAGCAGAGATACTAGCGGGGCCTCCGAGCAGTACTTC. Translation gives CATSRDTSGASEQYF.

Points on this clone: Other DNA variants within this sample encode the same CDR3. V usage is TRBV18 and J usage is TRBJ2-5; 7 bases agree with TRBD1. Germline trimming cut 1 base from V and 4 bases from J; bases unmatched to any gene: 3. This CDR3 region has 14 residues. Germline assignment: CDR1 KGHSH and CDR2 LQKENI. The DNA of the CDR3 is TGTGCCAGCTCACCACAGGGGGCGCGAGAGACCCAGTACTTC. Protein product: CASSPQGARETQYF.

CDR3 nucleotide sequence: TGTGCCTGGAAATCACCCGGGACAGGGATGGGCGATGAGCAGTTCTTC. It is translated as CAWKSPGTGMGDEQFF. The V gene is TRBV30, the J gene TRBJ2-1; 9 bases map to TRBD1. Germline CDR1 reads GTSNPN; CDR2 reads SVGIG (reference sequence). The V segment lost 4 bases and the J segment 8 bases; nucleotides outside the gene matches: 15. This CDR3 spans 16 amino acids.

The rearrangement uses TRBV6-6 and TRBJ1-4; the D gene is possibly TRBD1 (6 bases). Trimming shortened V by 7 bases and J by 7 bases, and 10 bases separated the two germline ends. The CDR3 length is 12 residues. CDR1 is MNHNY, CDR2 SVGAGI, per germline (reference sequence). CDR3 DNA: TGTGCCAGCAATCAGGGGAGTGAAAAACTGTTTTTT. The encoded protein is CASNQGSEKLFF.

The chain links TRBV10-3 to TRBJ1-1; TRBD1 agrees at 11 bases. V lost 2 bases to trimming and J lost 4 bases; unmatched junction nucleotides: 3. The CDR3 covers 15 residues. CDR1 is ENHRY, CDR2 SYGVKD, per germline. CDR3 region: CAISERDRGSTEAFF. The CDR3 region has the DNA TGTGCCATCAGTGAGAGGGACAGGGGGTCCACTGAAGCTTTCTTT.

V is TRBV7-2 and J is TRBJ1-6; 8 bases align to TRBD1. The V gene's germline CDR1 is SGHTA and CDR2 FQGNSA. After removal of 2 bases from V and 1 base from J, the junction contained 1 base not matched to a gene. The CDR3 contains 16 residues. CDR3 nucleotide sequence: TGTGCCAGCAGCTTAAGGGACAGGTCCTATAATTCACCCCTCCACTTT. Translating gives CASSLRDRSYNSPLHF.

This sequence joins TRBV18 and TRBJ1-1; TRBD1 matches 7 bases. This CDR3 is built from 16 residues. The ends lost 6 bases at V and 1 base at J; junction bases unmatched: 11. Germline CDR1 reads KGHSH; CDR2 reads LQKENI. The CDR3 loop is CASSRVDRRRNTEAFF. The CDR3 DNA reads TGTGCCAGCTCTCGAGTGGACAGGCGGAGGAACACTGAAGCTTTCTTT.

The chain employs TRBV2 and TRBJ2-2; TRBD2 might be the D (5 bases). The germline V and J ends were trimmed by 7 bases and 4 bases, with 16 bases remaining between them. The CDR3 is 15 residues long. CDR1 is SNHLY, CDR2 FYNNEI, per germline. The CDR3 coding sequence is TGTGCCAGCAACAACGGGATAGCTTTCACCGGGGAGCTGTTTTTT. This gives the protein CASNNGIAFTGELFF.

The chain couples TRBV6-1 to TRBJ1-5; unclear D gene. CDR1 and CDR2 from the germline V gene are MNHNS and SASEGT. The CDR3 is made up of 13 amino acids. V was shortened by 2 bases and J by 5 bases, with 7 bases between the two germline ends. CDR3 DNA sequence: TGTGCCAGCAGTGAATCAGTTCATCAGCCCCAGCATTTT. Its translation is CASSESVHQPQHF.

The chain has TRBV18 and TRBJ1-3; D is perhaps TRBD1 (6 bases). CDR3 length: 15 amino acids. V was clipped by 0 bases and J by 5 bases, with 11 bases between them. CDR1 is KGHSH and CDR2 is LQKENI in the germline V gene. The CDR3 spells CASSPPVQGRNTIYF. CDR3 nucleotides: TGTGCCAGCTCACCACCGGTCCAGGGGAGAAACACCATATATTTT.

The chain recombines TRBV27 with TRBJ1-2; 9 nucleotides line up with TRBD1. The CDR3 contains 17 residues. The trim removed 5 bases at V and 2 bases at J, leaving 12 bases unmatched. Looked up from germline, CDR1 is MNHEY and CDR2 is SMNVEV (reference sequence). This chain's CDR3 is CASSPSLTGGWNYGYTF. CDR3 in DNA: TGTGCCAGCAGTCCATCCCTAACAGGGGGCTGGAACTATGGCTACACCTTC.

The gene calls are TRBV6-6 and TRBJ1-2; TRBD1 agrees at 9 bases. Trimming took 2 bases from V and 7 from J; bases not matched to a gene: 8. The CDR3 totals 15 residues. Germline V lookup: CDR1 MNHNY, CDR2 SVGAGI (reference sequence). CDR3 nucleotide sequence: TGTGCCAGCAGTTACGGACAGGGGAGTGAGGGTGGCTACACCTTC. This sequence encodes CASSYGQGSEGGYTF.